These 17 T cell receptor beta chains were all obtained from the same sample, sequenced in a study of blood T cell repertoires in COVID-19. Here immunoSEQ multiplex PCR was the method, and the copy in TCRdb shows in-frame clones only, minus some. This table holds hundreds of thousands of clones, roughly 90% found once. Input material: peripheral blood. The receptors shown here come from a woman aged 25 to 39 with COVID-19, enrolled during active disease.

This chain uses TRBV9 with TRBJ1-1, with D unclear. The CDR3 consists of 13 residues. V shed 4 bases and J shed 8 bases, with 15 bases lying between them. Germline lookup yields CDR1 SGDLS and CDR2 YYNGEE. CDR3 coding DNA: TGTGCCAGCAGCCCAGCCGGGGTACGGGAAGCTTTCTTT. Its translation: CASSPAGVREAFF.

The chain joins TRBV27 to TRBJ2-3; a weak D match, TRBD2 (7 bases). Germline V gene sequence: CDR1 MNHEY, CDR2 SMNVEV (reference sequence). Trimming stripped 6 bases from V and 5 bases from J, with 15 bases between. CDR3 length: 14 residues. In nucleotides, the CDR3 is TGTGCCAGCAGGAGAGGGGGGGCACTAGATACGCAGTATTTT. Protein sequence: CASRRGGALDTQYF.

V and J are TRBV19 and TRBJ1-3; no reliable D call. Germline V gives CDR1 LNHDA, CDR2 SQIVND (reference sequence). The CDR3 extends over 15 amino acids. Trimming removed 1 base at V and 6 bases at J, with 13 bases between. The CDR3 nucleotides read TGTGCCAGTAGTATAGTTGCCGCAGATCAAAACACCATATATTTT. This encodes CASSIVAADQNTIYF.

This chain links TRBV7-9 with TRBJ1-6; unclear D gene. Germline-derived CDR1 and CDR2 are SEHNR and FQNEAQ (reference sequence). With 4 bases removed from V and 3 bases from J, the gap between germline ends came to 13 bases. This CDR3 contains 16 residues. This CDR3 reads CASSSKDRDYNSPLHF. As DNA, the CDR3 is TGTGCCAGCAGCTCAAAAGACCGGGACTATAATTCACCCCTCCACTTT.

The rearrangement links TRBV9 to TRBJ1-3; TRBD1 is a possible D gene (6 bases). The CDR3 consists of 13 residues. With 3 bases removed from V and 8 bases from J, the gap between germline ends came to 12 bases. Germline CDR1 is SGDLS and CDR2 is YYNGEE. CDR3 protein: CASSGTGRDTIYF. CDR3 DNA: TGTGCCAGCAGCGGAACAGGGAGAGACACCATATATTTT.

The table lists this clone with a count of one. The chain employs TRBV7-2 and TRBJ2-4; weak D call: TRBD1 (6 bases). CDR1 and CDR2 (germline): SGHTA, FQGNSA. V lost 5 bases and J lost 8, with 13 bases in between. The CDR3 runs to 13 residues. CDR3 nucleotides: TGTGCCAGCAGCACTACCTCAGGGGACATTCAGTACTTC. Translating gives CASSTTSGDIQYF.

This chain uses TRBV7-9 with TRBJ2-1, with TRBD2 identical over 11 bases. CDR1 is SEHNR and CDR2 is FQNEAQ in the germline V gene (reference sequence). The CDR3 runs to 14 residues. The ends lost 5 bases at V and 6 bases at J; junction bases unmatched: 3. The CDR3 bases are TGTGCCAGCAGCCCGGGACTAGCGGTCAATGAGCAGTTCTTC. It is translated as CASSPGLAVNEQFF.

The chain is built from TRBV7-6 and TRBJ2-2; D is possibly TRBD1 (6 bases). This CDR3 has 15 amino acids. V was cut by 4 bases and J by 6 bases, with 15 bases left in between. The V gene's germline CDR1 is SGHVS and CDR2 FNYEAQ. The CDR3 sequence is CASSSYRESAGELFF. The DNA of the CDR3 is TGTGCCAGCAGCTCCTACAGGGAATCGGCCGGGGAGCTGTTTTTT.

This clone appeared once. CDR3 sequence (DNA): TGTGCCAGTAGTATCCCCGCAGGCCGGCAGCCCCAGCATTTT. Its protein is CASSIPAGRQPQHF. The chain recombines TRBV19 with TRBJ1-5; D remains ambiguous. V shed 3 bases and J shed 7 bases, with 13 bases lying between them. This CDR3 is 14 amino acids long. CDR1 and CDR2 from the germline V gene are LNHDA and SQIVND (reference sequence).

This clone was counted once. The genes are TRBV10-3 and TRBJ2-4; 12 nucleotides match TRBD2. This CDR3 is built from 17 residues. The J segment lost 6 bases and the V segment lost 0 bases, leaving 6 bases of the junction unmatched. Looked up from germline, CDR1 is ENHRY and CDR2 is SYGVKD. The CDR3 loop reads CAISESVLAGGLNIQYF. Here the CDR3 DNA reads TGTGCCATCAGTGAGTCCGTTCTAGCGGGGGGGTTAAACATTCAGTACTTC.

The chain uses TRBV5-1 and TRBJ1-4; D is undetermined. Looked up from germline, CDR1 is SGHRS and CDR2 is YFSETQ. The CDR3 runs 14 residues. V dropped 0 bases and J dropped 8 bases, with 11 bases sitting between them. The CDR3 protein is CASSLDSPREKLFF. CDR3 DNA sequence: TGCGCCAGCAGCTTGGACAGCCCAAGGGAAAAACTGTTTTTT.

J is TRBJ2-4 and V is TRBV10-2; 7 bases fit TRBD1. Trimming took 3 bases from V and 3 from J; bases not matched to a gene: 11. The CDR3 length is 17 residues. The germline gives CDR1 WSHSY, CDR2 SAAADI. CDR3 residues: CASSDRGSGQDKNIQYF. Here the CDR3 DNA reads TGCGCCAGCAGTGATAGAGGCTCTGGACAGGACAAAAACATTCAGTACTTC.

The chain is built from TRBV14 and TRBJ2-3, with D tentatively TRBD2 (5 bases). The CDR3 extends over 13 amino acids. Germline CDR1 SGHDN, CDR2 FVKESK. V was trimmed by 4 bases and J by 4 bases, leaving 9 bases between them. The CDR3 is CASSLLGADTQYF. The CDR3 nucleotides are TGTGCCAGCAGCCTTCTCGGGGCAGATACGCAGTATTTT.

The rearrangement links TRBV7-9 to TRBJ2-3; D is unclear. The V end lost 1 base, the J end lost 2 bases, and 10 bases lay between the germline ends. CDR1 is SEHNR and CDR2 is FQNEAQ in the germline V gene (reference sequence). This CDR3 has 15 residues. The CDR3 bases are TGTGCCAGCAGCTTAGTGATTGGGCTCACAGATACGCAGTATTTT. Translated, it gives CASSLVIGLTDTQYF.

The J gene is TRBJ1-1, the V gene TRBV25-1; a weak D match, TRBD1 (5 bases). Germline-derived CDR1 and CDR2 are MGHDK and SYGVNS. The V gene lost 6 bases and the J gene lost 5 bases, with 13 bases spanning the gap. The CDR3 covers 13 residues. Here the CDR3 reads CASRSSGGTEAFF. The CDR3 DNA is TGTGCCAGCAGATCCTCCGGGGGTACTGAAGCTTTCTTT.

The chain carries TRBV29-1 and TRBJ2-2, with 11 bases identical to TRBD1. This CDR3 region has 14 residues. The J segment lost 5 bases and the V segment lost 5 bases, leaving 4 bases of the junction unmatched. Germline V gene lookup returns CDR1 SQVTM and CDR2 ANQGSEA. The CDR3 reads CSVHRDRGTGELFF. The DNA of the CDR3 is TGCAGCGTTCACCGGGACAGGGGGACCGGGGAGCTGTTTTTT.

This CDR3 is CASSPTGTEAFF. CDR3 bases: TGTGCCAGTAGTCCGACAGGAACTGAAGCTTTCTTT. The chain carries TRBV19 and TRBJ1-1; TRBD1 is a possible D gene (6 bases). The germline V and J ends were trimmed by 5 bases and 5 bases, with 9 bases remaining between them. CDR3 length equals 12 residues. Germline V gene lookup returns CDR1 LNHDA and CDR2 SQIVND (reference sequence).